The 4 T cell receptor beta chains presented below share a single source sample, sequenced in a study of blood T cell repertoires in COVID-19. Method: immunoSEQ multiplex PCR; TCRdb's copy keeps in-frame clones and lacks some. The table includes about 240,000 clones, roughly 86% detected once. Sequenced input: peripheral blood. The receptors were gathered from a young woman with acute or convalescent COVID-19.

This clone has a single count. This chain's CDR3 is CASSQDPGGNTGELFF. The CDR3 DNA sequence: TGTGCCAGCAGCCAAGATCCAGGGGGCAACACCGGGGAGCTGTTTTTT. The chain couples TRBV3-1 (or the pseudogene TRBV3-2) to TRBJ2-2; 8 positions match TRBD1. This CDR3 is 16 amino acids long. J was trimmed by 2 bases and V by 0 bases; bases with no gene match: 2. The germline V gene encodes CDR1 LGHDT and CDR2 YNNKEL (reference sequence).

The CDR3 sequence is CASSPGQGATGSYNEQFF. The CDR3 DNA sequence: TGTGCCAGCAGCCCGGGACAGGGGGCGACGGGCTCCTACAATGAGCAGTTCTTC. The gene calls are TRBV5-4 and TRBJ2-1, with TRBD1 identical over 12 bases. After removal of 4 bases from V and 0 bases from J, the junction contained 8 bases not matched to a gene. This CDR3 has 18 residues. Germline V CDR1 and CDR2: SGHNT, YYREEE (reference sequence).

This chain joins TRBV27 and TRBJ2-7; 7 bases fit TRBD1. This CDR3 is 15 amino acids long. Germline-derived CDR1 and CDR2 are MNHEY and SMNVEV (reference sequence). The V segment lost 4 bases and the J segment 3 bases; nucleotides outside the gene matches: 9. The CDR3 DNA sequence: TGTGCCAGCAGTTCCTCGGCACAGGGGAACTACGAGCAGTACTTC. This gives the protein CASSSSAQGNYEQYF.

The chain recombines TRBV5-8 with TRBJ2-7; D is unclear. The V end lost 2 bases, the J end lost 5 bases, and 5 bases lay between the germline ends. From germline, CDR1 is SGHTS and CDR2 YDEGEE. The CDR3 totals 11 residues. Written as DNA, the CDR3 is TGTGCCAGCAGCTTAACGGACGAGCAGTACTTC. The encoded protein is CASSLTDEQYF.